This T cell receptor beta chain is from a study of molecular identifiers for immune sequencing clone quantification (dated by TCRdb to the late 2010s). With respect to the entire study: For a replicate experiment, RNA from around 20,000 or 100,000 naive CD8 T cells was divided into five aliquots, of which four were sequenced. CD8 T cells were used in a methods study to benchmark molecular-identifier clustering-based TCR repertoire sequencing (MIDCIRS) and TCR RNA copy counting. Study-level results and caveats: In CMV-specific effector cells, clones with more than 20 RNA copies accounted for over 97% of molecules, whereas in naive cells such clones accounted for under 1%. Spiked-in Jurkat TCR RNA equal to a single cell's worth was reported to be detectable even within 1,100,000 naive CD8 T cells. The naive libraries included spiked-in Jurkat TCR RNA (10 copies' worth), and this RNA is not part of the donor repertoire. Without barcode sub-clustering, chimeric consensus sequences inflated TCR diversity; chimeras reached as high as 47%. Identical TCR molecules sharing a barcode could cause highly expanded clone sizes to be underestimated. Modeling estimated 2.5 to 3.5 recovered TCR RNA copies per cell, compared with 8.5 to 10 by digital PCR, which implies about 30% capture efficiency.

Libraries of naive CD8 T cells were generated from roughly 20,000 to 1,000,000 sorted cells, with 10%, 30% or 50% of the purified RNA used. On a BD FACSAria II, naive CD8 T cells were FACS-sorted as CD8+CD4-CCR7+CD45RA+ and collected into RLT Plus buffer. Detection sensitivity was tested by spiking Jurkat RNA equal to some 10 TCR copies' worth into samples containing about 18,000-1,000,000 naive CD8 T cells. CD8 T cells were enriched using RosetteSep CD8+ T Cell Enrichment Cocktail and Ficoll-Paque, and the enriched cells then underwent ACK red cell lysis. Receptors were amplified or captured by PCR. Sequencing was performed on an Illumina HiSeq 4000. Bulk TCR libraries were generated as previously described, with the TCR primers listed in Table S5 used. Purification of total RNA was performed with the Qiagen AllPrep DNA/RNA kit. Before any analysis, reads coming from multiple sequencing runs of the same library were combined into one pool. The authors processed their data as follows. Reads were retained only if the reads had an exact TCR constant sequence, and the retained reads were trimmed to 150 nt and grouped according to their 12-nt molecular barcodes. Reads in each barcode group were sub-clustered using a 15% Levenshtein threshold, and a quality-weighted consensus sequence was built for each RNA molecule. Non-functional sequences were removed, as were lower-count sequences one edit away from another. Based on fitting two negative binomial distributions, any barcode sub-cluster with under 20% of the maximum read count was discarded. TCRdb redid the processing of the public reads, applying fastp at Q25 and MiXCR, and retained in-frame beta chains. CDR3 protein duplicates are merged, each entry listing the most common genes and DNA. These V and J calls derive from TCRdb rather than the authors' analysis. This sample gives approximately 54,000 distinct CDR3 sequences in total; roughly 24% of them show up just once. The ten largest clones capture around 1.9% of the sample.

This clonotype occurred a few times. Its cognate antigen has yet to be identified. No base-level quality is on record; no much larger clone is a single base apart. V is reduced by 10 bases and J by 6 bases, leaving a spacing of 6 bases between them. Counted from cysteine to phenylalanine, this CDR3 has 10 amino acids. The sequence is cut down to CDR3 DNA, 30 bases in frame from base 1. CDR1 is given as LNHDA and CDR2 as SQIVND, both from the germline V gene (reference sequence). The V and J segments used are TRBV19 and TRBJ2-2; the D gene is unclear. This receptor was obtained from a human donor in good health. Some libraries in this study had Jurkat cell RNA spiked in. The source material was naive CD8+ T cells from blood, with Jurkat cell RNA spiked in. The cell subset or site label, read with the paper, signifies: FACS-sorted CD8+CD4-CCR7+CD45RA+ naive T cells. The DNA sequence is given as TGTGCCATCTGGGCCGGGGAGCTGTTTTTT. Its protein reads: CAIWAGELFF. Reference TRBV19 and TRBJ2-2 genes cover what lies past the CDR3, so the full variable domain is DGGITQSPKYLFRKEGQNVTLSCEQNLNHDAMYWYRQDPGQGLRLIYYSQIVNDFQKGDIAEGYSVSREKKESFPLTVTSAQKNPTAFYLCAIWAGELFFGEGSRLTVL.